These 27 T cell receptor beta chains originate from one sample sequenced in a study of response to subunit inactivated influenza vaccine. TCRdb reprocessed the RT-PCR reads via MiXCR and lists one record per CDR3 protein. The sample lists some 540,000 distinct CDR3 sequences; roughly 23% were seen once. This sample was shared with a second study, whose subject was T cells expressing NK-cell markers. That paper notes: UMIs were included in TCR beta cDNA generated by 5'RACE template switching.

Sequencing used CD4+ T cells sorted from PBMCs, obtained approximately 12 days after vaccination. The origin of the receptors is a man aged 50-60 years who received an inactivated influenza vaccine.

The chain combines TRBV29-1 with TRBJ2-5; 7 bases agree with TRBD1. Germline lookup yields CDR1 SQVTM and CDR2 ANQGSEA. CDR3 length equals 14 residues. Losses at the gene ends were 2 bases for V and 2 bases for J; bases not matched to a gene: 5. The CDR3 sequence is CSVERRDSQETQYF. The CDR3 coding sequence is TGCAGCGTTGAACGCCGGGACAGTCAAGAGACCCAGTACTTC.

This clonotype has more than one count but fewer than ten. The rearrangement links TRBV12-3 or TRBV12-4 to TRBJ2-5, with 9 bases identical to TRBD1. Germline trimming cut 8 bases from V and 4 bases from J; bases unmatched to any gene: 8. The CDR3 covers 14 residues. This chain's CDR3 is CASGPGQGIETQYF. In nucleotides, the CDR3 is TGTGCCAGCGGTCCGGGACAGGGAATAGAGACCCAGTACTTC.

This clonotype occurred many times. This chain connects TRBV7-6 to TRBJ2-3; 7 nucleotides align to TRBD2. The CDR3 is 17 residues long. Looked up from germline, CDR1 is SGHVS and CDR2 is FNYEAQ. Trimming cost V 1 base and J 3 bases; bases outside gene matches: 10. CDR3 sequence reads: CASSLVSAGPKTDTQYF. The CDR3 DNA follows: TGTGCCAGCAGCTTAGTATCAGCGGGGCCTAAAACAGATACGCAGTATTTT. Complete variable domain (other parts from reference TRBV7-6 and TRBJ2-3): GAGVSQSPRYKVTKRGQDVALRCDPISGHVSLYWYRQALGQGPEFLTYFNYEAQQDKSGLPNDRFSAERPEGSISTLTIQRTEQRDSAMYRCASSLVSAGPKTDTQYFGPGTRLTVL.

This clonotype was recorded only once. The chain links TRBV20-1 to TRBJ2-7; a possible D gene is TRBD1 (5 bases). V was trimmed by 4 bases and J by 2 bases, leaving 15 bases between them. Germline loops: CDR1 DFQATT, CDR2 SNEGSKA (reference sequence). The CDR3 is made up of 14 amino acids. CDR3 bases: TGCAGTGCTAAGGGGCCTACAATAGCCTACGAGCAGTACTTC. This translates into CSAKGPTIAYEQYF.

CDR3 bases: TGTGCCAGCAGCCAAGACGGCGGGGAGCTGTTTTTT. Translated, it gives CASSQDGGELFF. The V and J genes are TRBV3-1 and TRBJ2-2, with D uncertain. This CDR3 region has 12 residues. V was shortened by 0 bases and J by 7 bases, with 3 bases between the two germline ends. Per germline, CDR1 LGHDT and CDR2 YNNKEL (reference sequence).

V usage is TRBV20-1 and J usage is TRBJ2-1; 7 bases align to TRBD2. The CDR3 is 15 amino acids. Germline-derived CDR1 and CDR2 are DFQATT and SNEGSKA (reference sequence). V trimming: 0 bases; J trimming: 3 bases; junction bases outside the gene matches: 5. The CDR3 coding sequence is TGCAGTGCTAGAGATGAGTGGGGGGGCTACAATGAGCAGTTCTTC. It encodes CSARDEWGGYNEQFF.

This clonotype was seen a handful of times. The chain links TRBV12-3 or TRBV12-4 to TRBJ1-1; tentative D call: TRBD1 (6 bases). The CDR3 loop spans 13 amino acids. V was shortened by 7 bases and J by 1 base, with 10 bases between the two germline ends. CDR3 protein: CASTMTGNTEAFF. CDR3 DNA sequence: TGTGCCAGCACCATGACAGGGAACACTGAAGCTTTCTTT.

This clonotype appeared many times. The chain recombines TRBV12-3 or TRBV12-4 with TRBJ2-1; D is unresolved. The CDR3 consists of 11 residues. V lost 5 bases and J 10 bases, leaving 9 bases between the germline ends. DNA of the CDR3: TGTGCCAGCAGTCCGGGTCTCGAGCAGTTCTTC. Translating it yields CASSPGLEQFF.

V gene TRBV3-1 combines with J gene TRBJ2-1; D is unclear. The CDR3 runs 12 residues. V gave up 5 bases and J gave up 10 bases, with 12 bases separating them. CDR1 LGHDT and CDR2 YNNKEL come from the germline V gene (reference sequence). CDR3 coding DNA: TGTGCCAGCAGCAGATTAAGACAAGAGCAGTTCTTC. Protein product: CASSRLRQEQFF.

The gene calls are TRBV5-5 and TRBJ2-1, with 9 bases identical to TRBD2. CDR1 and CDR2 (germline): SGHKS, YYEKEE (reference sequence). This CDR3 is 18 amino acids long. The J segment lost 5 bases and the V segment lost 0 bases, leaving 12 bases of the junction unmatched. The CDR3 DNA reads as TGTGCCAGCAGCTTGGGAGGGTTCTCCGCGGGAGGGAACAATGAGCAGTTCTTC. The encoded protein is CASSLGGFSAGGNNEQFF.

The rearrangement links TRBV28 to TRBJ2-4; D gene ambiguous. Germline V gene sequence: CDR1 MDHEN, CDR2 SYDVKM. This CDR3 contains 16 residues. Trimming left V 3 bases short and J 0 bases short, with 12 bases between. The CDR3 bases are TGTGCCAGCAGTTTGCCTAGGCCCTTAGCCAAAAACATTCAGTACTTC. This codes for CASSLPRPLAKNIQYF.

The rearrangement uses TRBV20-1 and TRBJ2-1; 7 bases agree with TRBD2. The CDR3 contains 15 residues. CDR1 and CDR2 (germline): DFQATT, SNEGSKA (reference sequence). J gave up 4 bases and V 3 bases, and 9 bases lay outside the gene matches. CDR3 in DNA: TGCAGTGCTAGTAGAGTGGGACTATCATACAATGAGCAGTTCTTC. Translated: CSASRVGLSYNEQFF.

The gene calls are TRBV5-1 and TRBJ2-1; D uncertain. The CDR3 contains 13 residues. V lost 4 bases to trimming and J lost 3 bases, with 8 bases between them. CDR1 SGHRS and CDR2 YFSETQ come from the germline V gene. The CDR3 DNA is TGCGCCAGCAGCCCCGGCGGCTACAATGAGCAGTTCTTC. Amino acids: CASSPGGYNEQFF.

This clonotype was seen more than once but under ten times. The chain couples TRBV12-3 or TRBV12-4 to TRBJ1-5; D remains ambiguous. Trimming took 6 bases from V and 5 from J, leaving 14 bases between them. The CDR3 sequence is 14 residues long. This CDR3 reads CASRAGFQDQPQHF. DNA for the CDR3: TGTGCCAGCAGGGCGGGGTTCCAGGATCAGCCCCAGCATTTT.

The gene calls are TRBV6-2 or TRBV6-3 and TRBJ2-7, with D unresolved. Trimming took off 7 bases at V and 5 bases at J, with 12 bases between the two ends. The length of the CDR3 is 12 residues. Germline-derived CDR1 and CDR2 are MNHEY and SVGEGT. CDR3 DNA sequence: TGTGCCAGCACCGGACCAATCGACGAGCAGTACTTC. The encoded protein is CASTGPIDEQYF.

J is TRBJ2-3 and V is TRBV27; perhaps D is TRBD1 or TRBD2 (5 bases each). Germline V gene sequence: CDR1 MNHEY, CDR2 SMNVEV (reference sequence). The CDR3 consists of 13 residues. Trimming cost V 4 bases and J 8 bases, with 13 bases left between them. The CDR3 loop reads CASSWGSAGTQYF. The CDR3 DNA is TGTGCCAGCAGTTGGGGGTCCGCCGGTACGCAGTATTTT.

This clonotype was counted a few times. This chain connects TRBV5-1 to TRBJ1-1; D remains ambiguous. The germline V gene encodes CDR1 SGHRS and CDR2 YFSETQ. This CDR3 is 15 amino acids long. Trimming took off 0 bases at V and 0 bases at J, with 9 bases between the two ends. The CDR3 sequence: CASSLAGRMNTEAFF. The CDR3 nucleotides read TGCGCCAGCAGCTTGGCCGGGAGAATGAACACTGAAGCTTTCTTT. The variable domain in full, completed from reference TRBV5-1 and TRBJ1-1, reads KAGVTQTPRYLIKTRGQQVTLSCSPISGHRSVSWYQQTPGQGLQFLFEYFSETQRNKGNFPGRFSGRQFSNSRSEMNVSTLELGDSALYLCASSLAGRMNTEAFFGQGTRLTVV.

V and J are TRBV7-2 and TRBJ2-3, with 7 bases aligning to TRBD1. With 6 bases clipped from V and 2 bases from J, the junction kept 8 bases outside the gene matches. The length of the CDR3 is 15 residues. Germline V lookup: CDR1 SGHTA, CDR2 FQGNSA. The CDR3 DNA reads as TGTGCCAGCAGGAGGGGGCAGGGAACCACAGATACGCAGTATTTT. It specifies CASRRGQGTTDTQYF.

The CDR3 region is CASALGGSGETQYF. In DNA, the CDR3 is TGTGCCAGCGCGTTAGGGGGTAGTGGAGAGACCCAGTACTTC. This rearrangement joins TRBV6-1 to TRBJ2-5; a possible D gene is TRBD1 (6 bases). The V and J ends lost 8 bases and 4 bases respectively, with 17 bases between them. Germline V gene lookup returns CDR1 MNHNS and CDR2 SASEGT. This CDR3 is built from 14 residues.

The V and J genes are TRBV7-8 and TRBJ2-4, with 8 positions matching TRBD2. This CDR3 comprises 17 residues. Germline V gene sequence: CDR1 SGHVS, CDR2 FQNEAQ. V was pared by 5 bases and J by 3 bases, with 12 bases of the junction left unmatched. CDR3 DNA: TGTGCCAGCAGCATACATCGGGAGGGAGAGGGCAAAAACATTCAGTACTTC. Translating it yields CASSIHREGEGKNIQYF.

This clonotype was seen ten or more times. V gene TRBV12-3 or TRBV12-4 combines with J gene TRBJ2-7; TRBD1 is a possible D gene (6 bases). This CDR3 has 13 residues. With 6 bases removed from V and 0 bases from J, the gap between germline ends came to 9 bases. CDR3 nucleotide sequence: TGTGCCAGCAGATCGACAGGCTCCTACGAGCAGTACTTC. It yields the protein CASRSTGSYEQYF.

This clonotype has only one observation. The genes are TRBV4-1 and TRBJ2-5, with unresolved D. The CDR3 covers 16 residues. The V gene lost 0 bases and the J gene lost 1 base, with 12 bases spanning the gap. Germline CDR1 MGHRA, CDR2 YSYEKL. Here the CDR3 reads CASSQEMMWAQETQYF. In DNA, the CDR3 is TGCGCCAGCAGCCAAGAAATGATGTGGGCCCAAGAGACCCAGTACTTC.

This chain links TRBV20-1 with TRBJ1-1; D is unclear. CDR3 size: 14 residues. V was trimmed by 6 bases and J by 2 bases, leaving 16 bases between them. Germline-derived CDR1 and CDR2 are DFQATT and SNEGSKA (reference sequence). CDR3: CSALEVTRNTEAFF. The CDR3 DNA sequence: TGCAGTGCATTGGAGGTTACTCGCAACACTGAAGCTTTCTTT.

The chain uses TRBV3-1 and TRBJ1-5, with a weak D call TRBD1 (5 bases). The CDR3 covers 14 residues. Deletions cut 1 base from V and 1 base from J, with 5 bases between. CDR1 and CDR2 from the germline V gene are LGHDT and YNNKEL (reference sequence). This CDR3 reads CASSQGQSNQPQHF. Here the CDR3 DNA reads TGTGCCAGCAGCCAAGGACAGAGCAATCAGCCCCAGCATTTT.

The V call is TRBV12-3 or TRBV12-4, the J call TRBJ2-7; TRBD2 might be the D (6 bases). Trimming took off 5 bases at V and 3 bases at J, with 14 bases between the two ends. This CDR3 is 14 amino acids long. The CDR3: CASSTDYASYEQYF. The CDR3 DNA sequence: TGTGCCAGCAGTACGGACTACGCAAGCTACGAGCAGTACTTC.

This rearrangement joins TRBV20-1 to TRBJ2-7; 13 bases align to TRBD2. After removal of 6 bases from V and 6 bases from J, the junction contained 8 bases not matched to a gene. CDR1 DFQATT and CDR2 SNEGSKA come from the germline V gene (reference sequence). This CDR3 contains 14 residues. The CDR3 sequence is CSATGLAGLAEQYF. DNA for the CDR3: TGCAGTGCCACGGGACTAGCGGGATTAGCCGAGCAGTACTTC.

This clonotype was observed a handful of times. CDR3 region: CASSFLGFARNEQYF. DNA of the CDR3: TGTGCCAGCAGTTTTCTTGGGTTTGCAAGGAACGAGCAGTACTTC. V usage is TRBV12-3 or TRBV12-4 and J usage is TRBJ2-7; D gene ambiguous. This CDR3 is 15 amino acids long. V lost 3 bases to trimming and J lost 5 bases, with 17 bases between them.